This TCR beta chain appears in the sequencing data of a study of blood T cells in healthy people across ages. Germline V gives CDR1 SGHRS, CDR2 YFSETQ. This CDR3 contains 13 residues. The ends were cut back, 2 bases at V and 6 bases at J, with 9 bases in the middle. Caucasian individuals from Russia who were healthy and aged roughly 6 to 95 acted as donors. Staff drew around 10 milliliters of peripheral blood from each donor. A second PCR, run for roughly 7 to 12 cycles, used a sample-barcoded 5' primer plus a J-beta primer mix. Via MiXCR, TCRdb re-called the 5' RACE reads, giving one row per CDR3 protein. This table holds about 970,000 distinct CDR3 sequences, just over 50% found once.

Input material: blood. The receptor comes from a woman aged 60-75 years in good health. The chain joins TRBV5-1 to TRBJ2-1; D gene unclear. The CDR3 nucleotides are TGCGCCAGCAGCTTAGAACAGTTCAATGAGCAGTTCTTC. It translates to CASSLEQFNEQFF. Drawing the rest from reference TRBV5-1 and TRBJ2-1, the complete variable domain is KAGVTQTPRYLIKTRGQQVTLSCSPISGHRSVSWYQQTPGQGLQFLFEYFSETQRNKGNFPGRFSGRQFSNSRSEMNVSTLELGDSALYLCASSLEQFNEQFFGPGTRLTVL.